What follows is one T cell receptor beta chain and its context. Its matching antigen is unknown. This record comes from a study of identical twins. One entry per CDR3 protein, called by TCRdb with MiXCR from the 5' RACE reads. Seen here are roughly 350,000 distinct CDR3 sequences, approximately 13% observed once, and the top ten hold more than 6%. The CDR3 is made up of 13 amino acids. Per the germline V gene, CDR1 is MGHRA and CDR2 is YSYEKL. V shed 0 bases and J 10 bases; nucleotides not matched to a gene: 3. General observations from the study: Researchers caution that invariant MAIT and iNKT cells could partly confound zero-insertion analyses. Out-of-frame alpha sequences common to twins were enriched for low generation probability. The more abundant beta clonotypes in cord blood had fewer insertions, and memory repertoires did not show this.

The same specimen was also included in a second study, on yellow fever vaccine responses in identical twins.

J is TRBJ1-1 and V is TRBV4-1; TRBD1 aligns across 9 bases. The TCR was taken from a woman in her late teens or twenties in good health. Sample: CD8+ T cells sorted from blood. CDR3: CASSQDPGQGAFF. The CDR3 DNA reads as TGCGCCAGCAGCCAAGATCCGGGACAGGGAGCTTTCTTT.